These T cell receptor beta chains were read from a single sample in a study of blood T cell repertoires in COVID-19. Assay used: immunoSEQ multiplex PCR; TCRdb lists only in-frame clones, some missing. The sample has tens of thousands of clones; over 80% are singletons. The sequenced sample was peripheral blood. Source of these receptors: a woman of 80 years or more with acute or convalescent COVID-19. The CDR3 runs from the conserved cysteine through the conserved F or W. D genes are given only for firm matches. Only part of the rows carry a size: once, few, many, or a class if the clone is expanded.

clone_size	v_call	d_call	j_call	cdr3_aa	cdr3_nt
NA	TRBV6-6	TRBD1	TRBJ1-1	CASSWNRGNTEAFF	TGTGCCAGCAGCTGGAACAGGGGGAACACTGAAGCTTTCTTT
NA	TRBV6-4	TRBD1	TRBJ2-7	CASIGTGPTYEQYF	TGTGCCAGCATTGGGACAGGACCTACCTACGAGCAGTACTTC
NA	TRBV11-3	TRBD1	TRBJ2-1	CASSPRDRDNNEQFF	TGTGCCAGCAGCCCCCGGGACAGGGATAACAATGAGCAGTTCTTC
NA	TRBV28	NA	TRBJ1-3	CASEPSTLGNTIYF	TGTGCCAGCGAGCCCTCAACGCTGGGAAACACCATATATTTT
NA	TRBV10-1	TRBD1	TRBJ1-3	CASSPGQFSGNTIYF	TGCGCCAGCAGCCCGGGACAGTTCTCTGGAAACACCATATATTTT
NA	TRBV5-1	NA	TRBJ2-5	CASSLSSTQETQYF	TGCGCCAGCAGCTTGTCCTCGACTCAAGAGACCCAGTACTTC
NA	TRBV30	TRBD1	TRBJ1-4	CACRQGQNEKLFF	TGTGCCTGCAGACAGGGGCAAAACGAAAAACTGTTTTTT
NA	TRBV19	NA	TRBJ1-5	CASSFLGGGQPQHF	TGTGCCAGTAGTTTCCTTGGGGGCGGACAGCCCCAGCATTTT
NA	TRBV7-2	TRBD1	TRBJ1-5	CASSDRVVQPQHF	TGTGCCAGCAGCGACAGGGTCGTGCAGCCCCAGCATTTT
NA	TRBV19	NA	TRBJ1-1	CASSPSRGRTEAFF	TGTGCCAGTAGTCCCAGCCGGGGGAGGACTGAAGCTTTCTTT
NA	TRBV28	NA	TRBJ1-1	CASTLGGKGTEAFF	TGTGCCAGCACCCTCGGAGGGAAGGGCACTGAAGCTTTCTTT
NA	TRBV3-1/TRBV3-2	TRBD2	TRBJ2-5	CASSQVLSGGPYQETQYF	TGTGCCAGCAGCCAAGTTCTGAGCGGGGGGCCGTACCAAGAGACCCAGTACTTC
NA	TRBV30	TRBD2	TRBJ2-1	CAWSWGGINEQFF	TGTGCCTGGAGTTGGGGGGGTATCAATGAGCAGTTCTTC
NA	TRBV28	NA	TRBJ2-7	CASSSPRREQYF	TGTGCCAGCAGTAGCCCGCGGAGGGAGCAGTACTTC
NA	TRBV3-1/TRBV3-2	TRBD2	TRBJ2-1	CASSQVLELAGYNEQFF	TGTGCCAGCAGCCAAGTACTAGAGCTAGCGGGCTACAATGAGCAGTTCTTC
NA	TRBV10-3	NA	TRBJ1-6	CAISESTTVNSPLHF	TGTGCCATCAGTGAGTCCACGACAGTTAATTCACCCCTCCACTTT
NA	TRBV2	TRBD2	TRBJ2-1	CASRLLAGGPNEQFF	TGTGCCAGCAGGTTACTAGCGGGGGGGCCCAATGAGCAGTTCTTC
NA	TRBV4-1	NA	TRBJ2-1	CASSPRLLYNEQFF	TGCGCCAGCAGCCCTAGACTACTCTACAATGAGCAGTTCTTC
NA	TRBV10-3	NA	TRBJ2-7	CAISAGGDRLSYEQYF	TGTGCCATCAGCGCCGGGGGGGACAGACTTTCCTACGAGCAGTACTTC
NA	TRBV6-4	NA	TRBJ2-1	CASSAQGGNEQFF	TGTGCCAGCAGTGCCCAGGGCGGAAATGAGCAGTTCTTC
NA	TRBV9	TRBD1	TRBJ2-3	CASSVGQGAGDTQYF	TGTGCCAGCAGCGTAGGGCAGGGGGCCGGAGATACGCAGTATTTT
NA	TRBV2	TRBD2	TRBJ2-3	CASSSDGLAGGLDTQYF	TGTGCCAGCAGTTCTGACGGACTAGCGGGGGGGCTCGATACGCAGTATTTT
NA	TRBV2	NA	TRBJ1-5	CASSPRGSDQPQHF	TGTGCCAGCAGTCCTAGGGGATCCGATCAGCCCCAGCATTTT
NA	TRBV13	TRBD2	TRBJ2-3	CASSSRGASTDTQYF	TGTGCCAGCAGCTCGCGGGGGGCGAGCACAGATACGCAGTATTTT
NA	TRBV3-1/TRBV3-2	NA	TRBJ2-2	CASSQVSRGENTGELFF	TGTGCCAGCAGCCAAGTGAGCAGGGGGGAGAACACCGGGGAGCTGTTTTTT
NA	TRBV5-6	NA	TRBJ2-5	CASSRVYVQETQYF	TGTGCCAGCAGCCGGGTTTACGTTCAAGAGACCCAGTACTTC
NA	TRBV14	NA	TRBJ2-2	CVRRLGTGELFF	TGTGTTAGGAGACTGGGCACCGGGGAGCTGTTTTTT
once	TRBV4-1	TRBD1	TRBJ1-6	CASSQVIVDRVNSPLHF	TGCGCCAGCAGCCAAGTAATAGTGGACAGGGTTAATTCACCCCTCCACTTT
NA	TRBV11-2	TRBD2	TRBJ2-3	CASSLGAGGFTDTQYF	TGTGCCAGCAGCTTAGGAGCGGGGGGGTTCACAGATACGCAGTATTTT
NA	TRBV11-3	NA	TRBJ1-2	CASSSGVDYGYTF	TGTGCCAGCAGCTCCGGGGTTGACTATGGCTACACCTTC
NA	TRBV30	NA	TRBJ1-2	CAWSETGIGEAGYTF	TGTGCCTGGAGTGAAACAGGGATCGGAGAGGCGGGCTACACCTTC
once	TRBV19	TRBD2	TRBJ2-5	CASSIGTSGGPFQETQYF	TGTGCCAGTAGTATAGGAACTAGCGGGGGCCCCTTCCAAGAGACCCAGTACTTC
NA	TRBV30	TRBD2	TRBJ2-2	CAWSAGTSGNTGELFF	TGTGCCTGGAGTGCTGGGACTAGCGGGAACACCGGGGAGCTGTTTTTT
NA	TRBV19	TRBD1	TRBJ1-4	CASEGDSNEKLFF	TGTGCCAGTGAGGGGGACAGTAATGAAAAACTGTTTTTT
NA	TRBV7-3	NA	TRBJ1-6	CASSSGGPSPLHF	TGTGCCAGCAGCTCCGGGGGGCCTTCACCCCTCCACTTT
few	TRBV4-1	NA	TRBJ2-3	CASSQVALDTQYF	TGCGCCAGCAGCCAAGTAGCGCTTGATACGCAGTATTTT
NA	TRBV11-2	TRBD1	TRBJ1-2	CASSPKGTGNWNGYTF	TGTGCCAGCAGCCCAAAAGGGACAGGGAATTGGAATGGCTACACCTTC
once	TRBV9	TRBD2	TRBJ2-5	CASSPGLAGGPGEETQYF	TGTGCCAGCAGCCCGGGACTAGCGGGGGGGCCGGGGGAAGAGACCCAGTACTTC